This T cell receptor beta chain appears in the sequencing data of a study of blood T cell repertoires in COVID-19. Trimming left V 6 bases short and J 4 bases short, with 19 bases between. Germline CDR1 reads SNHLY; CDR2 reads FYNNEI. The CDR3 totals 16 residues. The authors' processing: For nucleated cells, counts were estimated from reference gene primer amplification. Profiled with immunoSEQ multiplex PCR; TCRdb holds only in-frame clones, not every one. The DNA was the basis for D and trimming; V, J and clone size are from that table. The sample holds roughly 430,000 clones; around 90% are singletons and the top ten take roughly 2%.

Sequenced input: PBMCs or T cells enriched from blood (not recorded which). The sequence was collected from a woman aged 40 to 50 with acute COVID-19. The rearrangement uses TRBV2 and TRBJ1-5; D perhaps matches TRBD1 (5 bases). The CDR3 loop reads CASSGTGGSGNQPQHF. CDR3 nucleotide sequence: TGTGCCAGCAGCGGAACCGGGGGGTCGGGAAATCAGCCCCAGCATTTT.